These T cell receptor beta chains were read from a single sample in a study of blood T cell repertoires in COVID-19. Method: immunoSEQ multiplex PCR; TCRdb's copy keeps in-frame clones and lacks some. This repertoire shows 400,000 or so clones, 70% to 90% found once; its top ten account for 1.5% to 2.5%. Sequences were obtained from PBMCs or T cells enriched from blood (not recorded which). The source of these receptors is a man aged 35 to 55 in a cohort exposed to, infected with or recovered from COVID-19 (not recorded which). Each CDR3 is given with its conserved first and last residue. D genes are given only for firm matches. Expanded clones get a size class; other rows say once, few or many, or leave the size out.

V gene	D gene	J gene	clone size	CDR3 protein	CDR3 DNA
TRBV19	TRBD2	TRBJ2-1	-	CASRRTSGTSNEQFF	TGTGCCAGTAGGCGGACTAGCGGGACAAGCAATGAGCAGTTCTTC
TRBV14	-	TRBJ2-3	-	CASSQDTGVRSDTQYF	TGTGCCAGCAGCCAAGATACGGGAGTCAGGTCAGATACGCAGTATTTT
TRBV5-6	-	TRBJ1-1	once	CASSLEQGYTEAFF	TGTGCCAGCAGCTTGGAGCAGGGATACACTGAAGCTTTCTTT
TRBV5-4	-	TRBJ2-2	few	CASSFGTGELFF	TGTGCCAGCAGCTTCGGCACCGGGGAGCTGTTTTTT
TRBV18	-	TRBJ2-7	-	CASSLGVSVRTYEQYF	TGTGCCAGCTCACTTGGGGTTAGCGTCCGAACCTACGAGCAGTACTTC
TRBV27	TRBD2	TRBJ2-7	-	CASSLGGSSYEQYF	TGTGCCAGCAGTTTGGGGGGGAGCTCCTACGAGCAGTACTTC
TRBV7-8	-	TRBJ2-3	-	CASSRSSAGDTQYF	TGTGCCAGCAGCCGGTCATCTGCGGGGGATACGCAGTATTTT
TRBV10-3	TRBD2	TRBJ2-7	-	CAIGREGYEQYF	TGTGCCATCGGGAGGGAGGGCTACGAGCAGTACTTC
TRBV30	-	TRBJ2-7	-	CAWSGRGGEQYF	TGTGCCTGGAGTGGGCGAGGGGGAGAGCAGTACTTC
TRBV3-1/TRBV3-2	TRBD2	TRBJ2-5	-	CASRPTSGSIGETQYF	TGTGCCAGCAGACCTACTAGCGGGAGTATCGGAGAGACCCAGTACTTC
TRBV3-1/TRBV3-2	-	TRBJ2-7	-	CASSQSGPADF	TGTGCCAGCAGCCAATCAGGTCCAGCTGACTTC
TRBV5-1	TRBD2	TRBJ2-5	-	CASSLKGGPIETQYF	TGCGCCAGCAGCTTGAAGGGAGGGCCGATAGAGACCCAGTACTTC
TRBV5-6	TRBD2	TRBJ2-7	once	CASSAGLAGTRYEQYF	TGTGCCAGCAGCGCTGGACTAGCGGGAACACGCTACGAGCAGTACTTC
TRBV6-1	-	TRBJ1-6	-	CASSERAEVYLHF	TGTGCCAGCAGTGAACGTGCGGAGGTGTATCTCCACTTT
TRBV7-8	TRBD1	TRBJ2-7	-	CASSPGTGRQDEQYF	TGTGCCAGCAGCCCCGGGACAGGGAGGCAGGACGAGCAGTACTTC
TRBV7-2	TRBD1	TRBJ1-2	-	CASSLQGQGYGYTF	TGTGCCAGCAGTTTACAGGGACAGGGCTATGGCTACACCTTC
TRBV2	-	TRBJ1-1	-	CASGGLKNTEAFF	TGTGCCAGTGGAGGACTGAAGAACACTGAAGCTTTCTTT
TRBV7-2	TRBD2	TRBJ2-5	-	CASSLAPGEGKTQYF	TGTGCCAGCAGCTTAGCGCCGGGGGAGGGCAAGACCCAGTACTTC
TRBV18	TRBD1	TRBJ2-7	-	CASSPDRGLYEQYF	TGTGCCAGCTCACCAGACAGGGGGCTCTACGAGCAGTACTTC
TRBV6-1	-	TRBJ2-5	-	CASSDTSQVFQETQYF	TGTGCCAGCAGTGATACCTCACAGGTGTTCCAAGAGACCCAGTACTTC
TRBV19	-	TRBJ2-1	-	CASSPQVRGEQFF	TGTGCCAGTAGTCCACAGGTCCGGGGGGAGCAGTTCTTC
TRBV11-2	TRBD1	TRBJ2-7	once	CASSLGGQLYEQYF	TGTGCCAGCAGCTTAGGGGGACAGCTTTACGAGCAGTACTTC
TRBV25-1	-	TRBJ2-7	once	CASSDASGVTYEQYF	TGTGCCAGCAGTGATGCGTCAGGGGTTACCTACGAGCAGTACTTC
TRBV21-1	-	TRBJ2-7	-	CASSKATGVTPNEQYF	TGTGCCAGCAGCAAAGCGACGGGAGTGACTCCTAATGAGCAGTACTTC
TRBV2	TRBD2	TRBJ2-2	-	CASSEGKREWGTGELFF	TGTGCCAGCAGTGAGGGAAAGCGGGAGTGGGGCACCGGGGAGCTGTTTTTT
TRBV27	TRBD1	TRBJ2-5	-	CASSLVGRGHGETQYF	TGTGCCAGCAGTCTCGTCGGCAGGGGGCACGGGGAGACCCAGTACTTC
TRBV6-5	-	TRBJ2-7	-	CASRLGALYPYEQYF	TGTGCCAGCAGGCTGGGAGCCCTGTATCCCTACGAGCAGTACTTC
TRBV5-5	-	TRBJ1-5	-	CASSLEGAGNQPQHF	TGTGCCAGCAGCTTGGAAGGGGCTGGCAATCAGCCCCAGCATTTT
TRBV6-5	-	TRBJ2-1	-	CASSLNRDSAREQFF	TGTGCCAGCAGTTTGAACCGGGACTCCGCGCGGGAGCAGTTCTTC
TRBV5-3	-	TRBJ2-7	-	CARSLGWLKGSHGTGSSYEQYF	TGTGCCAGAAGCTTGGGATGGCTTAAGGGCTCTCATGGGACCGGGAGCTCCTACGAGCAGTACTTC
TRBV24-1	-	TRBJ1-5	-	CATGWADNQPQHF	TGTGCCACCGGGTGGGCAGACAATCAGCCCCAGCATTTT
TRBV6-5	-	TRBJ1-5	-	CASQNNYQPQHF	TGTGCCAGCCAAAACAATTATCAGCCCCAGCATTTT
TRBV4-1	TRBD1	TRBJ2-7	-	CASSQDSGTGYPYEQYF	TGCGCCAGCAGCCAAGATTCCGGGACAGGGTATCCCTACGAGCAGTACTTC
TRBV19	-	TRBJ1-5	-	CASSMGPVGQPQHF	TGTGCCAGTAGTATGGGGCCGGTCGGGCAGCCCCAGCATTTT
TRBV7-8	TRBD2	TRBJ2-1	-	CASSPWGAGGYNEQFF	TGTGCCAGCAGCCCATGGGGGGCGGGAGGTTATAATGAGCAGTTCTTC
TRBV21-1	-	TRBJ2-1	once	CASSKTDQGNEQFF	TGTGCCAGCAGCAAAACGGACCAGGGCAATGAGCAGTTCTTC
TRBV14	TRBD2	TRBJ2-5	-	CASSQRPGTSVWETQYF	TGTGCCAGCAGCCAACGACCCGGGACTAGCGTTTGGGAGACCCAGTACTTC
TRBV3-1/TRBV3-2	-	TRBJ1-4	-	CASSQGGATNEKLFF	TGTGCCAGCAGCCAGGGAGGTGCAACTAATGAAAAACTGTTTTTT
TRBV6-5	-	TRBJ1-5	-	CASSYSRYSNQPQHF	TGTGCCAGCAGTTACTCGAGATATAGCAATCAGCCCCAGCATTTT
TRBV29-1	TRBD2	TRBJ2-7	-	CSVEGISGRFYEQYF	TGCAGCGTTGAAGGAATCAGCGGGAGGTTCTACGAGCAGTACTTC